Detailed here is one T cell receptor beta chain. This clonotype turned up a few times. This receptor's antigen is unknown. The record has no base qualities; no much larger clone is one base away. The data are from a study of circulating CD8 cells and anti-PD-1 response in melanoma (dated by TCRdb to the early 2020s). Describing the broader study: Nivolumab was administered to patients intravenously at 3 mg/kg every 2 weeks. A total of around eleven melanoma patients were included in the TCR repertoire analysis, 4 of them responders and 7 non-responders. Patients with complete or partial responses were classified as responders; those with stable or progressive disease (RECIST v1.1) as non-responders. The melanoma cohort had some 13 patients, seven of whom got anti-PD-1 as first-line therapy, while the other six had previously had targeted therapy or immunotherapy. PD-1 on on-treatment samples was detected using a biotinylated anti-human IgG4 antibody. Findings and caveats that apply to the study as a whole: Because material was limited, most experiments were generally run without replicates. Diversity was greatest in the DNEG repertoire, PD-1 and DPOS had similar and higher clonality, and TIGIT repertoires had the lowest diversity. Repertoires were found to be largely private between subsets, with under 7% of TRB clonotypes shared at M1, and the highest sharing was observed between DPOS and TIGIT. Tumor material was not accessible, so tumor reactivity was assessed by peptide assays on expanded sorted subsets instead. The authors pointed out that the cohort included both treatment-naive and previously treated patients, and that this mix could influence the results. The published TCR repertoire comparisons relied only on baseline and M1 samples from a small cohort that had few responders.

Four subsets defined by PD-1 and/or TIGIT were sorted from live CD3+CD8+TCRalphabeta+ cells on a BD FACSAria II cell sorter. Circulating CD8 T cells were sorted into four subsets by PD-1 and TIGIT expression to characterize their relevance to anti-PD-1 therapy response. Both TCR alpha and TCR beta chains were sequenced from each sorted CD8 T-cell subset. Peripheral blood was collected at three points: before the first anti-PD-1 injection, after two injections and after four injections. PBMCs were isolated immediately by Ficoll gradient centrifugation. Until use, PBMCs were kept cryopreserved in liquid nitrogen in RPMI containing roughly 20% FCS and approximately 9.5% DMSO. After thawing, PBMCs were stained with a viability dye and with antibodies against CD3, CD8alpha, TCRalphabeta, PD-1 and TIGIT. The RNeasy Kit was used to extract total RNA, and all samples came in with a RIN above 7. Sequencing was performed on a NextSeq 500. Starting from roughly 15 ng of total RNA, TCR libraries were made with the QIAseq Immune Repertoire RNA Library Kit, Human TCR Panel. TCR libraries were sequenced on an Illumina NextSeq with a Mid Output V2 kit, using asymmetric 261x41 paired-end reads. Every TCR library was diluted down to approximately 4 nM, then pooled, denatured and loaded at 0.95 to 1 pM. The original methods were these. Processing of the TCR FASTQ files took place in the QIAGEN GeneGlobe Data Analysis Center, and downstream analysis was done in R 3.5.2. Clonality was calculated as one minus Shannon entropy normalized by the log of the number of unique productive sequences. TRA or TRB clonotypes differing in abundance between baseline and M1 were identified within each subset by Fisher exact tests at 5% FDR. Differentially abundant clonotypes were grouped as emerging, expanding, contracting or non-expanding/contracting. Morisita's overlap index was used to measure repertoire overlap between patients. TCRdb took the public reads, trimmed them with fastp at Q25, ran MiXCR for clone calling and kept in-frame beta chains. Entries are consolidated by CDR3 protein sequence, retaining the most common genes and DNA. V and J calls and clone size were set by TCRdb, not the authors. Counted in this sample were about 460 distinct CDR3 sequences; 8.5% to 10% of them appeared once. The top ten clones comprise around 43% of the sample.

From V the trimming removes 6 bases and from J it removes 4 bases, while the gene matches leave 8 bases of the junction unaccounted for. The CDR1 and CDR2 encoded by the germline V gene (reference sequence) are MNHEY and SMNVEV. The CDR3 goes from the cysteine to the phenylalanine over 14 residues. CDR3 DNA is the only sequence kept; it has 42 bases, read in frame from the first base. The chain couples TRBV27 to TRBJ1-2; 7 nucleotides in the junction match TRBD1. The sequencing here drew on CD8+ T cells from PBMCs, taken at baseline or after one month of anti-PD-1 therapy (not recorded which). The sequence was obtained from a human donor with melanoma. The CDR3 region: CASREQGNLYGYTF. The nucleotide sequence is TGTGCCAGCAGGGAACAGGGGAACCTCTATGGCTACACCTTC.